These 30 T cell receptor beta chains share one sample of origin, sequenced in a study of lymphopenia after photon versus proton radiotherapy (dated by TCRdb to between 2018 and 2020). To prepare the library, the immunoSEQ multiplex PCR assay was applied. TCRdb stores this immuneACCESS table with in-frame sequences only. Part of the clones is absent; in the studies checked, under half of the shortfall reflects unresolved V genes, and no reason is known for the rest. The sample contains around 25,000 clones, 90% of them found a single time. The ten largest make up around 0.89% of the sample. The sample consisted of peripheral blood, taken from a patient treated with photon-based radiotherapy. These receptors were taken from a woman aged 45 to 65 with cholangiocarcinoma.

This chain joins TRBV6-5 and TRBJ2-7; 11 bases fit TRBD1. Germline V gene lookup returns CDR1 MNHEY and CDR2 SVGAGI. CDR3 length: 14 residues. Losses at the gene ends were 6 bases for V and 4 bases for J; bases not matched to a gene: 5. The CDR3 protein is CASRTGTGGYEQYF. The CDR3 bases are TGTGCCAGCAGAACCGGGACAGGGGGGTACGAGCAGTACTTC.

V usage is TRBV4-3 and J usage is TRBJ1-2, with D maybe TRBD1 (5 bases). Germline-derived CDR1 and CDR2 are LGHNA and YSLEER. CDR3 length: 14 amino acids. With 0 bases removed from V and 5 bases from J, the gap between germline ends came to 10 bases. CDR3 protein: CASSQDGTPYGYTF. Here the CDR3 DNA reads TGCGCCAGCAGCCAAGATGGGACTCCATATGGCTACACCTTC.

The chain joins TRBV5-1 to TRBJ1-1; D is ambiguous. CDR1 and CDR2 from the germline V gene are SGHRS and YFSETQ. V was shortened by 4 bases and J by 6 bases, with 16 bases between the two germline ends. The length of the CDR3 is 14 residues. The DNA of the CDR3 is TGCGCCAGCAGCCTCCTAGACCTTTCCGCTGAAGCTTTCTTT. It codes for CASSLLDLSAEAFF.

This sequence joins TRBV6-5 and TRBJ1-3, with D hard to call. Germline V CDR1 and CDR2: MNHEY, SVGAGI. The CDR3 is 11 residues long. The V end was cut by 4 bases, the J end by 3 bases, with 1 base between. DNA for the CDR3: TGTGCCAGCAGTTTTGGAAACACCATATATTTT. As protein: CASSFGNTIYF.

In this sample, this clone turned up once. V gene TRBV19 combines with J gene TRBJ1-3; D call uncertain. This CDR3 has 16 residues. CDR1 LNHDA and CDR2 SQIVND come from the germline V gene (reference sequence). V dropped 9 bases and J dropped 3 bases, with 21 bases sitting between them. CDR3 sequence: CASNFRAGLGGNTIYF. The CDR3 DNA follows: TGTGCCAGCAACTTCCGTGCCGGTCTGGGTGGAAACACCATATATTTT.

To note about this clone: The junction and the germline gene differ at one end; a read error may be behind it. The genes are TRBV7-2 and TRBJ2-3; possible D gene TRBD2, 6 bases. CDR3 length: 13 amino acids. The germline V gene has CDR1 SGHTA and CDR2 FQGNSA. Here the CDR3 DNA reads TGTGCCAGCAGCCCCGAGAATCCGGGACTGACCTCTTTT. The encoded protein is CASSPENPGLTSF.

The sample holds one count of this clone. The V call is TRBV6-6, the J call TRBJ1-1; 9 positions match TRBD1. Germline values: CDR1 MNHNY, CDR2 SVGAGI (reference sequence). The trim removed 0 bases at V and 4 bases at J, leaving 3 bases unmatched. The CDR3 is made up of 15 amino acids. CDR3 sequence: CASSYSGQGGTEAFF. The CDR3 DNA reads TGTGCCAGCAGTTACTCGGGACAGGGTGGCACTGAAGCTTTCTTT.

DNA of the CDR3: TGCGCCAGCAGCCTTACAGCCGGAGGGGAGCTGTTTTTT. Translated, it gives CASSLTAGGELFF. The V call is TRBV4-1, the J call TRBJ2-2; the D is unclear. Germline lookup yields CDR1 MGHRA and CDR2 YSYEKL. CDR3 length: 13 amino acids. V lost 4 bases to trimming and J lost 8 bases, with 11 bases between them.

This chain connects TRBV7-8 to TRBJ2-7; TRBD2 might be the D (6 bases). The CDR3 spans 13 residues. Germline V CDR1 and CDR2: SGHVS, FQNEAQ. Trimming removed 7 bases at V and 7 bases at J, with 17 bases between. The CDR3 DNA follows: TGTGCCAGCAAGCGGGTGGGTGTCGGGGAGCAGTACTTC. It yields the protein CASKRVGVGEQYF.

V is TRBV18 and J is TRBJ1-1; D unresolved. Germline V lookup: CDR1 KGHSH, CDR2 LQKENI. Trimming pared 1 base from V and 10 bases from J, leaving 7 bases between. This CDR3 is 11 amino acids long. For the CDR3, the DNA is TGTGCCAGCTCACCACAGGGCGCAGCTTTCTTT. This codes for CASSPQGAAFF.

This sequence joins TRBV14 and TRBJ2-3; 10 positions agree with TRBD2. Germline V gene sequence: CDR1 SGHDN, CDR2 FVKESK. After removal of 2 bases from V and 9 bases from J, the junction contained 5 bases not matched to a gene. The CDR3 has 14 residues. The CDR3 loop is CASSQRLAGETQYF. CDR3 nucleotides: TGTGCCAGCAGCCAACGTCTAGCGGGGGAGACGCAGTATTTT.

The rearrangement uses TRBV9 and TRBJ1-2; D ambiguous. The length of the CDR3 is 15 residues. From germline, CDR1 is SGDLS and CDR2 YYNGEE. Deletions cut 0 bases from V and 0 bases from J, with 9 bases between. This CDR3 is CASSVEPQANYGYTF. DNA for the CDR3: TGTGCCAGCAGCGTAGAACCGCAAGCTAACTATGGCTACACCTTC.

This chain links TRBV2 with TRBJ2-3; D ambiguous. The germline V gene has CDR1 SNHLY and CDR2 FYNNEI. This CDR3 comprises 17 residues. Trimming shortened V by 4 bases and J by 2 bases, and 19 bases separated the two germline ends. In DNA form, the CDR3 reads TGTGCCAGCAGTGGCCCCATGTACGAACCCTACACAGATACGCAGTATTTT. Amino acid sequence: CASSGPMYEPYTDTQYF.

This clone was counted once. V is TRBV18 and J is TRBJ1-1; a possible D gene is TRBD1 (5 bases). V was pared by 3 bases and J by 7 bases, with 9 bases between. This CDR3 has 12 amino acids. Germline loops: CDR1 KGHSH, CDR2 LQKENI. CDR3 amino acids: CASSPTDIEAFF. The CDR3 DNA reads TGTGCCAGCTCACCGACAGATATTGAAGCTTTCTTT. Looking up the rest from reference TRBV18 and TRBJ1-1 gives the full variable domain: NAGVMQNPRHLVRRRGQEARLRCSPMKGHSHVYWYRQLPEEGLKFMVYLQKENIIDESGMPKERFSAEFPKEGPSILRIQQVVRGDSAAYFCASSPTDIEAFFGQGTRLTVV.

The gene calls are TRBV19 and TRBJ1-5, with D hard to call. CDR1 is LNHDA and CDR2 is SQIVND in the germline V gene (reference sequence). Trimming shortened V by 2 bases and J by 1 base, and 6 bases separated the two germline ends. The CDR3 is 14 residues long. The CDR3 spells CASSINRSNQPQHF. The CDR3 region has the DNA TGTGCCAGTAGTATAAACAGAAGCAATCAGCCCCAGCATTTT.

This chain connects TRBV6-5 to TRBJ1-1, with D possibly TRBD1 on 5 matching bases. The CDR3 contains 11 residues. V lost 6 bases and J lost 12, with 14 bases in between. Germline loops: CDR1 MNHEY, CDR2 SVGAGI. DNA for the CDR3: TGTGCCAGCAGAGGGGACGGGCGAACTTTCTTT. Encoded protein: CASRGDGRTFF.

This clone was counted once. V is TRBV5-6 and J is TRBJ1-2; 9 nucleotides agree with TRBD1. Germline V gene lookup returns CDR1 SGHDT and CDR2 YYEEEE. The CDR3 consists of 18 residues. Losses at the gene ends were 3 bases for V and 5 bases for J; bases not matched to a gene: 17. This CDR3 is CASSSGQGNSLGSYGYTF. The CDR3 DNA reads TGTGCCAGCAGCTCTGGACAGGGGAATTCCCTGGGATCTTATGGCTACACCTTC. The whole variable domain, filled in from reference TRBV5-6 and TRBJ1-2, reads DAGVTQSPTHLIKTRGQQVTLRCSPKSGHDTVSWYQQALGQGPQFIFQYYEEEERQRGNFPDRFSGHQFPNYSSELNVNALLLGDSALYLCASSSGQGNSLGSYGYTFGSGTRLTVV.

The CDR3 DNA follows: TGTGCCAGCAGCTTGCTTGCCCCAGGGAGTAACTATGGCTACACCTTC. Translated, it gives CASSLLAPGSNYGYTF. V and J are TRBV5-6 and TRBJ1-2; D perhaps matches TRBD1 (5 bases). V lost 1 base to trimming and J lost 1 base, with 14 bases between them. Germline loops: CDR1 SGHDT, CDR2 YYEEEE. The CDR3 sequence is 16 residues long.

The chain's CDR3 is CASSIRPGWGRVNTEAFF. The CDR3 DNA sequence: TGTGCCAGTAGTATTAGGCCAGGCTGGGGGAGGGTGAACACTGAAGCTTTCTTT. This sequence joins TRBV19 and TRBJ1-1; tentative D call: TRBD1 (5 bases). The CDR3 loop spans 18 amino acids. V lost 3 bases, J lost 0 bases, and 20 bases lay in between. Germline-derived CDR1 and CDR2 are LNHDA and SQIVND (reference sequence).

V is TRBV28 and J is TRBJ1-1; D perhaps matches TRBD1 (6 bases). Trimming shortened V by 6 bases and J by 2 bases, and 16 bases separated the two germline ends. This CDR3 comprises 15 residues. In germline, CDR1 is MDHEN, CDR2 SYDVKM. In DNA form, the CDR3 reads TGTGCCAGCAGACTCCCGACAGGCCGAAACACTGAAGCTTTCTTT. Its translation is CASRLPTGRNTEAFF. The full variable domain, its missing parts supplied by reference TRBV28 and TRBJ1-1, is DVKVTQSSRYLVKRTGEKVFLECVQDMDHENMFWYRQDPGLGLRLIYFSYDVKMKEKGDIPEGYSVSREKKERFSLILESASTNQTSMYLCASRLPTGRNTEAFFGQGTRLTVV.

The V gene is TRBV18, the J gene TRBJ1-4, with 7 nucleotides matching TRBD1. This CDR3 spans 17 amino acids. From germline, CDR1 is KGHSH and CDR2 LQKENI. V trimming: 3 bases; J trimming: 3 bases; junction bases outside the gene matches: 10. The chain's CDR3 is CASSPQGGSGSNEKLFF. The CDR3 coding sequence is TGTGCCAGCTCACCGCAGGGGGGGAGCGGTTCTAATGAAAAACTGTTTTTT.

The CDR3 DNA reads as TGTGCCAGCAGTCCTCCGGGACTCTCTGAAGCTTTCTTT. This sequence encodes CASSPPGLSEAFF. The rearrangement joins TRBV6-5 to TRBJ1-1, with D perhaps TRBD1 (5 bases). Germline V gene sequence: CDR1 MNHEY, CDR2 SVGAGI. V lost 5 bases and J lost 6, with 13 bases in between. The CDR3 is made up of 13 amino acids.

The chain couples TRBV13 to TRBJ2-7; 7 positions match TRBD1. This CDR3 contains 16 residues. Germline CDR1 reads PRHDT; CDR2 reads FYEKMQ (reference sequence). V was clipped by 5 bases and J by 5 bases; unmatched bases: 15. The CDR3 region has the DNA TGTGCCAGCAGCCCCCGTTGGGGACAGTCTCCAAACGAGCAGTACTTC. This codes for CASSPRWGQSPNEQYF.

The V gene is TRBV7-2, the J gene TRBJ1-2; unclear D gene. The CDR3 runs 13 residues. Between the trimmed V and J ends, which lost 1 base and 3 bases, there was a span of 6 bases. The V gene's germline CDR1 is SGHTA and CDR2 FQGNSA. In DNA, the CDR3 is TGTGCCAGCAGCTTAGAAGGGTACTATGGCTACACCTTC. Residues: CASSLEGYYGYTF. Full variable domain (missing parts from reference TRBV7-2 and TRBJ1-2): GAGVSQSPSNKVTEKGKDVELRCDPISGHTALYWYRQSLGQGLEFLIYFQGNSAPDKSGLPSDRFSAERTGGSVSTLTIQRTQQEDSAVYLCASSLEGYYGYTFGSGTRLTVV.

The chain joins TRBV6-5 to TRBJ2-5; D might be TRBD1 or TRBD2, each matching 5 bases. The germline V and J ends were trimmed by 6 bases and 0 bases, with 8 bases remaining between them. Germline lookup yields CDR1 MNHEY and CDR2 SVGAGI. This CDR3 is built from 13 residues. In nucleotides, the CDR3 is TGTGCCAGCAGCGGGACGTACCAAGAGACCCAGTACTTC. Amino acid sequence: CASSGTYQETQYF.

The chain combines TRBV6-1 with TRBJ1-2; no definite D call. Trimming stripped 2 bases from V and 5 bases from J, with 9 bases between. The length of the CDR3 is 13 residues. CDR1 and CDR2 from the germline V gene are MNHNS and SASEGT. CDR3 coding DNA: TGTGCCAGCAGTGAAAGATCATATTATGGCTACACCTTC. Its protein product is CASSERSYYGYTF.

V and J are TRBV18 and TRBJ2-7; D perhaps matches TRBD1 (6 bases). CDR3 size: 12 residues. Germline V lookup: CDR1 KGHSH, CDR2 LQKENI. V was trimmed by 3 bases and J by 6 bases, leaving 9 bases between them. The CDR3, as DNA: TGTGCCAGCTCACCGACGACAGGCGAGCAGTACTTC. It translates to CASSPTTGEQYF.

This sequence joins TRBV19 and TRBJ1-1; D ambiguous. Germline lookup yields CDR1 LNHDA and CDR2 SQIVND (reference sequence). The CDR3 loop spans 13 amino acids. V lost 1 base, J lost 7 bases, and 10 bases lay in between. The DNA of the CDR3 is TGTGCCAGTAGTATAGGTTTGCGGAGTGAAGCTTTCTTT. Encoded protein: CASSIGLRSEAFF.

The rearrangement uses TRBV2 and TRBJ2-2, with D perhaps TRBD1 (5 bases). There are 17 residues in the CDR3. CDR1 SNHLY and CDR2 FYNNEI come from the germline V gene. Trimming removed 4 bases from V and 6 bases from J, with 21 bases in between. CDR3 sequence: CASSGSVGAFGSGELFF. Written as DNA, the CDR3 is TGTGCCAGCAGTGGCTCGGTAGGGGCCTTTGGGTCCGGGGAGCTGTTTTTT.

The gene calls are TRBV6-5 and TRBJ1-1; D unresolved. The CDR3 has 13 residues. CDR1 and CDR2 (germline): MNHEY, SVGAGI. The V and J ends lost 2 bases and 4 bases respectively, with 8 bases between them. The CDR3 region is CASSYVGITEAFF. CDR3 coding DNA: TGTGCCAGCAGTTACGTCGGAATCACTGAAGCTTTCTTT.